The text below deals with one TCR beta chain. These data originate in a study of blood T cell repertoires in COVID-19. Per the germline V gene, CDR1 is SQVTM and CDR2 is ANQGSEA. With V trimmed by 0 bases and J by 4 bases, 6 bases remained unmatched. There are 15 residues in the CDR3. In the authors' methods: Reference gene primer amplification gave estimated nucleated cell counts. Method: immunoSEQ multiplex PCR; TCRdb's copy keeps in-frame clones and lacks some. The V and J calls and the clone size are those of that table, but D and trimming were determined from the DNA. The profile covers about 150,000 clones, with 75% to 90% appearing a single time and about 4.1% taken by the ten largest.

This receptor was taken from a man aged 50 or older who had recovered from COVID-19. This chain uses TRBV29-1 with TRBJ2-5, with 9 bases fitting TRBD1. The specimen sequenced was PBMCs or T cells enriched from blood (not recorded which). The CDR3 is CSVEDFGTGRETQYF. In nucleotides, the CDR3 is TGCAGCGTTGAAGATTTCGGGACAGGGAGAGAGACCCAGTACTTC.